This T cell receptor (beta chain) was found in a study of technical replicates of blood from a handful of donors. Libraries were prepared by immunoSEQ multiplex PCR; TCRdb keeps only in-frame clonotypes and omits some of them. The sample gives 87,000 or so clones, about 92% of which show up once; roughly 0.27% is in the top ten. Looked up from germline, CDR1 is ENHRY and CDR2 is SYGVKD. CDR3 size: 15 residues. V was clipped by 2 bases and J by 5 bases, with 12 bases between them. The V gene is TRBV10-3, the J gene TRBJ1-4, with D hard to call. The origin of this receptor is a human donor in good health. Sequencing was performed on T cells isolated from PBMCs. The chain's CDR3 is CAISEDPKLNEKLFF. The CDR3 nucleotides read TGTGCCATCAGTGAGGACCCAAAACTAAATGAAAAACTGTTTTTT.